These 22 T cell receptor beta chains came from one sample sequenced in a study of cytomegalovirus exposure and HLA in healthy donors. Use of 60 Vbeta and 13 Jbeta primers characterized the PCR. Assay: immunoSEQ multiplex PCR; the TCRdb copy retains only in-frame clones and omits some. The sample yields under 200,000 clones, about 81% seen once. Sequencing was performed on PBMCs. All receptors come from a woman under 30 in good health and CMV-seronegative.

The V and J genes are TRBV28 and TRBJ1-3; TRBD1 might be the D (5 bases). Germline values: CDR1 MDHEN, CDR2 SYDVKM. CDR3 length: 14 amino acids. V lost 6 bases and J 0 bases, leaving 9 bases between the germline ends. The DNA of the CDR3 is TGTGCCAGCAGCTTGACAGCCTCTGGAAACACCATATATTTT. It yields the protein CASSLTASGNTIYF. Using reference TRBV28 and TRBJ1-3 for the parts outside the CDR3, the full variable domain is DVKVTQSSRYLVKRTGEKVFLECVQDMDHENMFWYRQDPGLGLRLIYFSYDVKMKEKGDIPEGYSVSREKKERFSLILESASTNQTSMYLCASSLTASGNTIYFGEGSWLTVV.

This sequence joins TRBV18 and TRBJ1-1; 7 bases agree with TRBD1. The germline V gene encodes CDR1 KGHSH and CDR2 LQKENI. This CDR3 has 13 residues. The V and J ends lost 6 bases and 5 bases, in that order; junction bases with no gene match: 6. DNA for the CDR3: TGTGCCAGCTCTCAGAGGACAGGAACTGAAGCTTTCTTT. It yields the protein CASSQRTGTEAFF. The full variable domain, in which reference TRBV18 and TRBJ1-1 provide the parts outside the CDR3, is NAGVMQNPRHLVRRRGQEARLRCSPMKGHSHVYWYRQLPEEGLKFMVYLQKENIIDESGMPKERFSAEFPKEGPSILRIQQVVRGDSAAYFCASSQRTGTEAFFGQGTRLTVV.

A word on this clone: The missing conserved phenylalanine or tryptophan at the end of this CDR3 makes a read error likely. The DNA is left out, because the CDR3 cannot be placed on it with certainty; the CDR3 is given as TCRdb lists it. This chain joins TRBV21-1 and TRBJ1-1; TRBD1 is the table's D call and was not checked against the DNA. TRBV21-1 is a listed pseudogene. The CDR3 sequence runs 12 residues, both termini included. Here the CDR3 reads CASSKALGQPVP.

The chain employs TRBV15 and TRBJ2-7; D is perhaps TRBD2 (6 bases). Trimming pared 0 bases from V and 2 bases from J, leaving 8 bases between. The CDR3 contains 14 residues. Germline V gene data show CDR1 as LNHNV and CDR2 as YYDKDF (reference sequence). The CDR3 protein is CATSRDPGAYEQYF. The CDR3 DNA is TGTGCCACCAGCAGAGATCCGGGAGCCTACGAGCAGTACTTC.

The gene calls are TRBV7-9 and TRBJ1-1; TRBD1 aligns across 7 bases. This CDR3 spans 14 amino acids. Germline CDR1 and CDR2: SEHNR and FQNEAQ (reference sequence). The V segment lost 5 bases and the J segment 4 bases; nucleotides outside the gene matches: 7. CDR3 loop: CASSVGGFGTEAFF. CDR3 sequence (DNA): TGTGCCAGCAGCGTAGGGGGCTTTGGCACTGAAGCTTTCTTT.

V and J are TRBV20-1 and TRBJ1-2; D is perhaps TRBD1 (5 bases). The germline V gene has CDR1 DFQATT and CDR2 SNEGSKA (reference sequence). This CDR3 region has 10 residues. The V and J ends lost 6 bases and 6 bases respectively, with 8 bases between them. The CDR3 nucleotides are TGCAGTGCCCCAGGGAATGGCTACACCTTC. It codes for CSAPGNGYTF.

A single count supports this clone. The chain combines TRBV11-2 with TRBJ2-1; 9 nucleotides agree with TRBD1. V was pared by 7 bases and J by 3 bases, with 10 bases of the junction left unmatched. Germline lookup yields CDR1 SGHAT and CDR2 FQNNGV. There are 16 residues in the CDR3. The CDR3 DNA sequence: TGTGCCAGCACCCGGGGGGCGGGACAGGGCTACAATGAGCAGTTCTTC. This encodes CASTRGAGQGYNEQFF.

This rearrangement joins TRBV25-1 to TRBJ1-6; perhaps TRBD1 as D (5 bases). Per the germline V gene, CDR1 is MGHDK and CDR2 is SYGVNS. The V and J ends lost 4 bases and 9 bases respectively, with 10 bases between them. The CDR3 runs 13 residues. CDR3 DNA: TGTGCCAGCAGTGGTCCGGGGGGTTCACCCCTCCACTTT. Protein sequence: CASSGPGGSPLHF.

Details on this clone: At one of its ends the junction is not consistent with the germline gene, which may arise from a read error. This sequence joins TRBV2 and TRBJ2-2, with a possible D match to TRBD2 (5 bases). The CDR3 is 13 residues long. Germline values: CDR1 SNHLY, CDR2 FYNNEI. The CDR3 nucleotides read TGTGCCAGCAGTGACCAAAGGACCGGGGAGCTCTTTTTT. Protein sequence: CASSDQRTGELFF.

In the case of this clone: One end of the junction is discordant with germline, which a read error may explain. This chain connects TRBV7-9 to TRBJ2-5; the match to TRBD2 covers 10 bases. This CDR3 has 15 amino acids. Germline V gene sequence: CDR1 SEHNR, CDR2 FQNEAQ (reference sequence). As DNA, the CDR3 is TGTTCCAGCAGCCTTGATCTAGCGGGAGTGGAGACCCAGTACTTC. Translating gives CSSSLDLAGVETQYF.

This sequence joins TRBV2 and TRBJ1-5, with TRBD1 matching over 8 bases. Germline trimming cut 5 bases from V and 4 bases from J; bases unmatched to any gene: 7. The CDR3 totals 15 residues. Germline V gene lookup returns CDR1 SNHLY and CDR2 FYNNEI. CDR3 bases: TGTGCCAGCAGTCATCGGGACAGGCGAAATCAGCCCCAGCATTTT. Protein: CASSHRDRRNQPQHF.

V usage is TRBV5-5 and J usage is TRBJ2-7; D not certain. CDR3 length: 16 residues. CDR1 SGHKS and CDR2 YYEKEE come from the germline V gene (reference sequence). V lost 0 bases to trimming and J lost 1 base, with 14 bases between them. CDR3 region: CASSLAQRLKSYEQYF. The CDR3 coding sequence is TGTGCCAGCAGCTTGGCGCAGCGACTTAAATCCTACGAGCAGTACTTC.

This chain connects TRBV6-1 to TRBJ1-2; D gene ambiguous. The CDR3 runs 14 residues. CDR1 and CDR2 (germline): MNHNS, SASEGT. Trimming shortened V by 6 bases and J by 3 bases, and 14 bases separated the two germline ends. The CDR3 here is CASSHSGDDYGYTF. The CDR3 DNA follows: TGTGCCAGCAGCCACAGCGGGGATGACTATGGCTACACCTTC.

V and J are TRBV7-3 and TRBJ1-1; a weak D match, TRBD1 (6 bases). The CDR3 has 13 amino acids. CDR1 is SGHTA, CDR2 FQGTGA, per germline. Trimming left V 5 bases short and J 11 bases short, with 18 bases between. The CDR3 bases are TGTGCCAGCAGCACGACCACACAGGGTTTGGCTTTCTTT. It encodes CASSTTTQGLAFF.

The chain joins TRBV6-1 to TRBJ2-5; a weak D match, TRBD2 (7 bases). CDR3 size: 14 residues. Germline CDR1 and CDR2: MNHNS and SASEGT. Trimming shortened V by 7 bases and J by 5 bases, and 17 bases separated the two germline ends. The DNA of the CDR3 is TGTGCCAGCACACGTGGGGGGGGCGGCGAGACCCAGTACTTC. This encodes CASTRGGGGETQYF.

V is TRBV19 and J is TRBJ1-2; tentative D call: TRBD1 (6 bases). V was clipped by 5 bases and J by 0 bases, with 13 bases between them. This CDR3 has 15 residues. CDR1 is LNHDA, CDR2 SQIVND, per germline (reference sequence). The CDR3 sequence: CASSSRTEANYGYTF. As DNA, the CDR3 is TGTGCCAGTAGTTCGCGGACAGAGGCTAACTATGGCTACACCTTC. The full variable domain, with the rest looked up from reference TRBV19 and TRBJ1-2, is DGGITQSPKYLFRKEGQNVTLSCEQNLNHDAMYWYRQDPGQGLRLIYYSQIVNDFQKGDIAEGYSVSREKKESFPLTVTSAQKNPTAFYLCASSSRTEANYGYTFGSGTRLTVV.

The chain uses TRBV6-1 and TRBJ2-7, with TRBD1 as a possible D gene (5 bases). With 3 bases removed from V and 3 bases from J, the gap between germline ends came to 12 bases. Germline assignment: CDR1 MNHNS and CDR2 SASEGT. This CDR3 comprises 14 residues. DNA for the CDR3: TGTGCCAGCAGTGAGTGGACAAGCGACTACGAGCAGTACTTC. This sequence encodes CASSEWTSDYEQYF.

The chain is built from TRBV9 and TRBJ2-1, with 7 positions matching TRBD1. The CDR3 is made up of 14 amino acids. Trimming cost V 0 bases and J 10 bases; bases outside gene matches: 7. Looked up from germline, CDR1 is SGDLS and CDR2 is YYNGEE. In DNA form, the CDR3 reads TGTGCCAGCAGCGTAGACGTCGTGGACAGGGAGCAGTTCTTC. Its protein is CASSVDVVDREQFF.

V gene TRBV11-2 combines with J gene TRBJ2-3; the match to TRBD2 covers 9 bases. The V gene's germline CDR1 is SGHAT and CDR2 FQNNGV. The CDR3 extends over 18 amino acids. With 4 bases clipped from V and 3 bases from J, the junction kept 14 bases outside the gene matches. The CDR3 sequence: CASSSRRGGRARTDTQYF. The CDR3 coding sequence is TGTGCCAGCAGCTCACGACGGGGCGGGAGGGCCAGGACAGATACGCAGTATTTT.

The chain employs TRBV18 and TRBJ1-1, with 8 bases matching TRBD1. V lost 3 bases to trimming and J lost 2 bases; unmatched junction nucleotides: 8. The CDR3 sequence is 16 residues long. Per germline, CDR1 KGHSH and CDR2 LQKENI. CDR3 coding DNA: TGTGCCAGCTCACCGGAACAGGGGGGCTCAAACACTGAAGCTTTCTTT. Amino acid sequence: CASSPEQGGSNTEAFF.

This clone was observed a few times. This chain joins TRBV10-3 and TRBJ2-1, with 7 bases that match TRBD2. Trimming took 7 bases from V and 8 from J; bases not matched to a gene: 5. The length of the CDR3 is 12 residues. Per germline, CDR1 ENHRY and CDR2 SYGVKD. The CDR3 spells CAITGGGHEQFF. Here the CDR3 DNA reads TGTGCCATCACCGGGGGAGGGCATGAGCAGTTCTTC.

V gene TRBV5-1 combines with J gene TRBJ2-7, with D maybe TRBD1 (6 bases). Per the germline V gene, CDR1 is SGHRS and CDR2 is YFSETQ. The V gene lost 0 bases and the J gene lost 6 bases, with 16 bases spanning the gap. The CDR3 length is 15 residues. CDR3: CASSLVGRGESEQYF. The DNA for the CDR3 is TGCGCCAGCAGCTTGGTGGGCAGGGGAGAATCCGAGCAGTACTTC.